This T cell receptor beta chain appears in the sequencing data of a study of regulatory T cells in long-lasting Graves disease. Library construction for TCR beta used iRepertoire HTBI primers and Arm-PCR of CDR3 regions. One entry per CDR3 protein results from TCRdb running MiXCR on the multiplex PCR reads. Here the sample spans 540,000 or so distinct CDR3 sequences, roughly 13% being singletons. This clonotype was detected a few times. There are 13 residues in the CDR3. The V end was cut by 7 bases, the J end by 4 bases, with 13 bases between. Germline CDR1 and CDR2: ENHRY and SYGVKD. Time point here: newly diagnosed GD, antithyroid drugs for less than 3 months. With RNA extracted from PBMCs as input, the TCR library was made. These data also formed part of another study, on T cells in Graves' hyperthyroidism and ophthalmopathy.

The chain joins TRBV10-3 to TRBJ1-1; D might be TRBD1 (6 bases). The source was peripheral blood mononuclear cells (PBMCs), collected at new diagnosis, from a patient treated with antithyroid drugs. This sequence was found in a young man with Graves disease. CDR3 in DNA: TGTGCCATCACCGAGGGGGGTTCCACTGAAGCTTTCTTT. Its protein is CAITEGGSTEAFF.